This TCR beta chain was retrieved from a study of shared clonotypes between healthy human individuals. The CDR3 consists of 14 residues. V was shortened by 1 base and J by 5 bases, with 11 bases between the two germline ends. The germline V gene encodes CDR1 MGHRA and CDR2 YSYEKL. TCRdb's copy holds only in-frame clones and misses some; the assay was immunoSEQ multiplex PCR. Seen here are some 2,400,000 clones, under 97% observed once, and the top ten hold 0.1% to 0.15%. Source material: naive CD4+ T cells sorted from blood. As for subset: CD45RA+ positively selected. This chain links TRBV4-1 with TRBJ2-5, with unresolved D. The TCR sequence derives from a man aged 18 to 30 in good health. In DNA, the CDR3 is TGCGCCAGCAGCCAAGTAGAGGCCAAGGAGACCCAGTACTTC. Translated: CASSQVEAKETQYF.